This T cell receptor (beta chain) derives from a study of cytomegalovirus exposure and HLA in healthy donors listed by TCRdb under 2017. Notes on the research overall: An earlier analysis of about 530 of the donors reported 276 Gb of sequence data and 117 million unique TCR beta sequences obtained from some 170 million T cells. About 300 gigabases of sequencing data and 75 million to 85 million unique TCR sequences made up an early release that covered several hundred HLA-typed donors. The genetic ancestry cluster associated with self-reported Caucasian donors included about four fifths of the 398 genotyped donors. The study aimed to test whether cataloging public T cell receptors could reveal signatures of past pathogen exposure. The study profiled the T cell repertoires of under 850 subjects by immunosequencing and related them to cytomegalovirus serostatus. In addition to the first cohort of approximately 650 subjects, a separate validation cohort of 130 or so different subjects was used. To predict cytomegalovirus infection status, the study brought together high-throughput TCR immunosequencing, statistical association of individual TCRs with disease status, and machine learning. A later analysis re-analyzed previously published TCR beta repertoires from hundreds of donors and added high-resolution HLA genotyping to study TCR occurrence patterns. Rather than using new phenotypic data, the later analysis identified candidate immune exposures from TCR beta sequences and from how often those sequences occurred across donors. In an earlier analysis of 587 of the donors, high-throughput TCR beta sequencing was used to judge whether each TCR beta V gene segment behaved as functional or pseudogenic. Donor age, sex, ethnicity and CMV serostatus were compiled together with the repertoire data. A later genetic analysis took genome-wide SNP genotypes for about three fifths of the 666 donors and used that subset as a discovery cohort. All discovery cohort repertoires had been generated using a single sequencing platform. Both class I and class II loci were covered by HLA typing, at four-digit resolution. The number of donors typed differed by locus, with roughly 629-640 for A, B, C, DRB1 and DQB1, 522 for DQA1, 600 to 610 for DPA1, and some 470 for DPB1. Roughly five DR-DQ haplotypes were handled as single units for association and clustering, since linkage in the cohort was strong. On average, roughly 250,000 unique TCR beta nucleotide sequences were sequenced per donor among 398 genotyped donors of the cohort, with approximately 18% of those sequences being non-productive. What the research found in general, with its limitations: When HLA alleles, especially DR and DQ, strongly co-occurred, attributing TCR associations to individual alleles was difficult. Linkage disequilibrium might explain the correlated functional status among segregating V segments, but an unknown experimental factor could not be ruled out. V-gene and J-gene trimming of TCR beta chains was associated with a missense DCLRE1C variant in a later genetic analysis, and the association was replicated in an independent cohort. Because some donors lacked HLA typing at each locus, the association tests relied only on the typed subset. The sequencing pipeline was judged likely to have produced a cluster of highly shared sequence variants as a technical artifact. A further reported finding was that TCR beta sequences accurately predicted the HLA-A and HLA-B alleles for most subjects in the first cohort. While some public TCRs were present in many individuals, most TCR sequences turned up only very rarely across donors. The study listed 150 to 200 TCR beta chains as associated with cytomegalovirus. Broadly in line with IMGT annotations, most TCR beta V segments showed up in productive rearrangements about 90% or about 30% of the time in an earlier analysis of 587 of the donors. A few of the identified cytomegalovirus-associated TCR beta chains were confirmed in vitro to be specific for cytomegalovirus antigens. In a later genetic analysis, fewer N-insertions in productive TCRs were reported among donors in an Asian-associated ancestry cluster than the roughly 640-donor mean. In a later analysis, 16,951 TCR beta sequences were associated with specific HLA alleles at a false discovery rate of 0.05. In a later analysis, TCR association rates were found to vary across HLA loci, with the most associated TCRs seen for DRB1 alleles and the fewest for HLA-C alleles. Because the 87-base-pair reads could not distinguish some IMGT-functional V segments, including TRBV6-2 and TRBV6-3, those segments were excluded. According to the authors, the approach could potentially be generalized to other disease states and immunological phenotypes. According to a later analysis, parvovirus B19, influenza, CMV and Epstein-Barr virus appeared linked to several top co-occurrence clusters. Roughly uniform sequencing depth across donors was assumed in presence/absence analyses, although this assumption may not hold. In a later analysis, HLA-associated TCR beta chains were found to be more clonally expanded and to have lower generation probabilities than equally common non-associated chains. Approximately 16 rarely observed V segments, including chromosome 9 orphons, were excluded from the earlier analysis of approximately 600 of the donors because counts were too low. In both the original and validation cohorts, the classifier was reported to diagnose cytomegalovirus status with high specificity and sensitivity. CMV serostatus was the only immune exposure information available for the cohort. The cohort was sequenced for TCR beta chains only, and without alpha or paired-chain data the features that could be detected were limited. A later analysis found that most CMV-associated TCR beta chains appeared HLA-restricted, with HLA associations seemingly driven largely by CMV exposure.

As concerns this clone: The clone's antigen remains unknown. No much larger clone exists at a distance of one base, and base qualities are not known.

In total, more than 500 healthy bone marrow donors made up the cohort. Cohort members were all nominally healthy when sampled, although unrecorded immune exposures were likely present. The donor was CMV seropositive and was included in the group of almost 300 seropositive cohort members. A peripheral blood sample was collected from each donor, and TCR beta sequencing was performed on peripheral blood mononuclear cells. The Qiagen DNeasy Blood Extraction Kit was used to extract genomic DNA from the blood cell samples. The CDR3 runs 14 residues from the cysteine to the phenylalanine. Kept here is only the CDR3 DNA, which spans 42 bases and is read in frame from base 1. Between the V and J ends, shortened by 3 bases and 6 bases respectively, the junction contains 12 bases. CDR1 SNHLY and CDR2 FYNNEI were looked up in the germline V gene. The library was obtained by the immunoSEQ multiplex PCR assay. For the multiplex PCR, a mixture combining 60 forward primers for TCR Vbeta segments and 13 reverse primers for TCR Jbeta segments was used. A multiplex PCR assay on genomic DNA amplified the CDR3 region of rearranged TCR beta genes. Amplified TCR beta libraries were sequenced as 87-base-pair reads on the Illumina HiSeq System. The authors' pipeline ran thus. Across the 500 to 850 repertoires, a later analysis counted 80 million or so unique TCR beta chains, some 11 million of which were shared by at least two donors. Raw reads were error-corrected and collapsed into unique sequences with a nearest-neighbor algorithm that merged closely related sequences to remove PCR and sequencing errors. To assign V, D and J gene segments, CDR3 sequences were aligned to IMGT reference sequences. For a sequence to be retained, a match of at least six nucleotides to both a V gene segment and a J gene segment was required. Rearrangements were classified as productive when the CDR3 lacked stop codons and remained in frame with V and J, and all other rearrangements were classified as non-productive. CDR3 was defined according to IMGT convention as the region running from the second conserved V-encoded cysteine to the conserved J-encoded phenylalanine. The earlier analysis of about 610 of the donors excluded any sequence lacking an unambiguous match to a single V gene segment. In an earlier analysis of approximately 590 of the donors, V segments were called functional above 56.7% productive rearrangements and were called segregating when the between-donor standard deviation exceeded 5%. To diagnose cytomegalovirus status from the catalog of TCR beta chain sequences, a statistical classification framework was built. In a later analysis, TCR nucleotide sequences were compared against IMGT/GENE-DB human TR gene sequences so that V and J genes could be assigned. A later analysis assigned CDR3 sequences and most-parsimonious VDJ recombination scenarios with the TCRdist pipeline. A later analysis defined each TCR beta chain by its CDR3 amino acid sequence plus V-gene family, and excluded reads lacking a unique V-gene family. A later analysis removed several hundred highly shared, low-generation-probability nucleotide sequences to deal with suspected cross-contamination and a sequencing artifact. In a later analysis, a clonal expansion index was calculated for each public chain from normalized within-repertoire ranks of inferred template counts. Generation probabilities in a later analysis came from a VDJ recombination model fitted to out-of-frame rearrangements, and those results were checked against IGoR. A later analysis scored TCR-TCR, TCR-HLA and TCR-CMV co-occurrence with hypergeometric tests, applying a repertoire-size bias correction to TCR pairs. False discovery rates were estimated in a later analysis by permuting HLA or CMV assignments 20 times. In a later analysis, co-occurring TCRs were grouped using DBSCAN, and TCRdist sequence similarity was added for clustering within HLA-allele-positive subsets. Repertoires with fewer than 30,000 or more than 120,000 public chains were left out of co-occurrence clustering, as were a handful of repertoires with anomalous nucleotide sharing. TCRdb retrieved this table from immuneACCESS and kept in-frame rearrangements only. Not all clones are present; in checked studies, unresolved V genes account for under half, and no reason is known for the remainder. That table gives V, J and clone size, and the DNA gave D and trimming. For this sample there are tens of thousands of clones; about 78% appear just once. About an eighth of the sample is taken by the ten largest.

This TCR was recovered from a woman aged 40 to 50 in good health and CMV-seropositive. The rearranged chain carries TRBV2 and TRBJ2-1, and perhaps TRBD1 as D gene, on 6 matching bases. The specimen sequenced was PBMCs. The DNA sequence is given as TGTGCCAGCAGTGAGCGAGGACAGCTCAATGAGCAGTTCTTC. This encodes CASSERGQLNEQFF.